These T cell receptor beta chains were read from a single sample in a study of response to subunit inactivated influenza vaccine. Using its own MiXCR run on the RT-PCR reads, TCRdb lists one record per CDR3 protein. The sample yields roughly 520,000 distinct CDR3 sequences, about 25% seen once. This sample comprised CD4+ T cells sorted from PBMCs, obtained 5 days after vaccination. The receptors shown here come from a man aged 50 to 59 who received an inactivated influenza vaccine. Each CDR3 is given with its conserved first and last residue. Clone size is not always given. Where it is, it says once, few, many or a class for expanded clones.

TRBV6-4	-	TRBJ2-1	CASSEHSGSSNEQFF
TRBV12-3/TRBV12-4	few	TRBJ2-5	CASSLRTGQETQYF
TRBV20-1	few	TRBJ2-3	CSAYDREAQYF
TRBV3-1	few	TRBJ2-3	CASSQAGQITDTQYF
TRBV5-1	few	TRBJ2-7	CASSFDKEQYF
TRBV12-3/TRBV12-4	few	TRBJ2-3	CASSTNSGSGADTQYF
TRBV7-9	-	TRBJ1-6	CASSLSGVSSPLHF
TRBV5-5	-	TRBJ1-1	CASSPGPGEGNTEAFF
TRBV5-1	-	TRBJ2-2	CASSLLASEGGELFF
TRBV6-2/TRBV6-3	many	TRBJ2-1	CASSTGGSYNEQFF
TRBV6-2/TRBV6-3	-	TRBJ2-2	CASSSPGLRTSGRINTGELFF
TRBV7-6	-	TRBJ2-3	CASSFEWTTAGTDTQYF
TRBV28	few	TRBJ2-5	CASRTSGTETQYF
TRBV9	few	TRBJ2-1	CASSVGRGTYNEQFF
TRBV6-6	-	TRBJ2-5	CASSSVRTATRYF
TRBV6-5	few	TRBJ1-4	CASRKNEKLFF
TRBV20-1	-	TRBJ2-5	CSARQVQETQYF
TRBV2	few	TRBJ1-2	CASSGGVDYGYTF
TRBV4-1	few	TRBJ2-1	CASSQVDRPEQFF
TRBV15	few	TRBJ2-7	CATSRAQDTRGEQYF
TRBV5-1	few	TRBJ2-3	CASSLGVVVDTQYF
TRBV27	-	TRBJ2-7	CASSPWGLGYEQYF
TRBV7-2	few	TRBJ1-4	CASSLDEKLFF
TRBV20-1	few	TRBJ2-7	CSARDVRLAGHYEQYF
TRBV7-6	-	TRBJ2-1	CASSDPRTSGRNEQFF
TRBV7-2	many	TRBJ2-3	CASSFSSTDTQYF
TRBV7-9	-	TRBJ2-7	CASRTGMAYEQYF
TRBV4-3	few	TRBJ2-1	CASSLGHYPSNEQFF
TRBV7-6	once	TRBJ2-3	CASSLTTRGRGKTDTQYF
TRBV10-3	-	TRBJ2-1	CAISDPTEDEQFF
TRBV3-1	few	TRBJ1-5	CASSLRPNQPQHF
TRBV28	many	TRBJ2-6	CASSFHPGANVLTF
TRBV5-1	-	TRBJ2-5	CASSFAGYQETQYF
TRBV6-5	few	TRBJ2-7	CASSYGGADEQYF
TRBV19	many	TRBJ2-1	CASSQRGKPFNEQFF
TRBV6-2/TRBV6-3	few	TRBJ2-7	CASSYISRGEQYF
TRBV7-2	few	TRBJ2-7	CASSLGAGLADPYEQYF
TRBV5-1	-	TRBJ2-5	CASSLAGTSGMEGETQYF
TRBV21-1	once	TRBJ2-7	CASSNRDSRDEQYF
TRBV20-1	-	TRBJ2-1	CSARASGSTNYNEQFF
TRBV27	few	TRBJ2-1	CASSLSLTSGRAAEQFF
TRBV20-1	-	TRBJ2-3	CSASSLAVTDTQYF
TRBV9	-	TRBJ2-7	CASSRGGQGGDEQYF
TRBV4-2	few	TRBJ2-3	CASSQEGRGDTQYF
TRBV27	-	TRBJ2-7	CASSLSEDSYEQYF
TRBV30	-	TRBJ2-1	CAWRGGSNEQFF
TRBV27	few	TRBJ1-5	CASKRDRGGNQPQHF
TRBV20-1	once	TRBJ1-2	CSAPQSVGDYGYTF
TRBV19	-	TRBJ2-7	CASSVPGREQYF
TRBV12-3/TRBV12-4	few	TRBJ1-2	CASSSGRSLSGYTF
TRBV7-9	few	TRBJ2-2	CASSAYPRTGGTGELFF
TRBV11-2	-	TRBJ2-2	CASRRRDGNTGELFF
TRBV7-2	few	TRBJ2-7	CASSNGPSTYF